The source of this TCR beta chain is a study of T cells expressing NK-cell markers. Overall study: It was sorted CD3+CD56+NKG2C+, CD3+CD56+NKG2C- and CD3+CD56-NKG2C+ T cells that supplied the TCR beta repertoires. The sequencing cohort of eight donors included seven HCMV-seropositive individuals and one seronegative individual.

Study-level results: Leadership of the CD3+CD56-NKG2C+ fraction also belonged to these clonotypes in several donors. Roughly 1.0-7.0% of CD8+ T cells in a handful of donors belonged to dominant NKG2C+ clonotypes.

No DNA is given; TCRdb re-called the 5' RACE reads and lists each CDR3 protein once. The sample includes about half a million distinct CDR3 sequences. CDR3 size: 13 residues. Looked up from germline, CDR1 is MNHEY and CDR2 is SVGEGT. Note on this clonotype: Its specificity is not known.

Material for sequencing was blood T cells: a sorted CD56 or NKG2C T cell subset, CD4+ or CD8+ T cells, or bulk PBMC T cells (not recorded which). This sequence joins TRBV6-2 or TRBV6-3 and TRBJ2-3. This TCR derives from a woman between 45 and 65 years old in good health. The CDR3 protein is CASSYVTTDTQYF.